This entry describes one TCR beta chain. The data stem from a study of blood T cell repertoires in COVID-19. Overall study context: COVID-19 samples from acute and convalescent phases originated in the United States, Italy and Spain.

Authors' methods: Nucleated cell number was recorded as an estimate derived from reference gene primer amplification. TCRdb's table, derived via immunoSEQ multiplex PCR, lists solely in-frame clones and lacks some. The D gene and trimming were derived from the DNA, and the V and J assignments and clone size from that table. This sample carries 150,000 to 200,000 clones, approximately 81% of them seen once, and the ten largest clones take around 3.2%. V lost 4 bases and J 0 bases, leaving 4 bases between the germline ends. The CDR3 spans 12 residues. CDR1 and CDR2 (germline): GTSNPN, SVGIG (reference sequence).

The source material was peripheral blood. The chain uses TRBV30 and TRBJ1-3; D is unresolved. The sequence derives from a human donor with acute or convalescent COVID-19. The donor label of this sample is uncertain. CDR3 bases: TGTGCCTGGACCCTCTCTGGAAACACCATATATTTT. Its translation: CAWTLSGNTIYF.